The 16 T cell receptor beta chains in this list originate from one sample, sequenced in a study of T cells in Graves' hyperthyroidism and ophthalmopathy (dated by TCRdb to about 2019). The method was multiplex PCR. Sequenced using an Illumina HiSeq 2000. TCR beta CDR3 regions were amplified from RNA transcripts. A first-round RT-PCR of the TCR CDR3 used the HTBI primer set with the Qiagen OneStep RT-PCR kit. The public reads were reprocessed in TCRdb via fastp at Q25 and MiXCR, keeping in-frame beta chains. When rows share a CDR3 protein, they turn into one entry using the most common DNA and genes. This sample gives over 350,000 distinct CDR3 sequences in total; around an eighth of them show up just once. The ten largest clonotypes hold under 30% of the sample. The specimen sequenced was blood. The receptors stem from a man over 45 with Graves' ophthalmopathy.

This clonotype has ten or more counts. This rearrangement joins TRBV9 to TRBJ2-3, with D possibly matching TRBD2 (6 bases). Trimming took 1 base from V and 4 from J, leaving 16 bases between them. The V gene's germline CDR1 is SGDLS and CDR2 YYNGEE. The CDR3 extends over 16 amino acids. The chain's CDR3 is CASSVTGGTQADTQYF. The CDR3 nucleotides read TGTGCCAGCAGCGTAACTGGCGGGACCCAGGCAGATACGCAGTATTTT.

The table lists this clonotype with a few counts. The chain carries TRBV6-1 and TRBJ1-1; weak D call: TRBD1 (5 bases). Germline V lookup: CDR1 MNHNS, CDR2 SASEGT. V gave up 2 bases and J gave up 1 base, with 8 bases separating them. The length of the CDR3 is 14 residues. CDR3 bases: TGTGCCAGCAGTGAAAAGGGGAGGAACACTGAAGCTTTCTTT. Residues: CASSEKGRNTEAFF.

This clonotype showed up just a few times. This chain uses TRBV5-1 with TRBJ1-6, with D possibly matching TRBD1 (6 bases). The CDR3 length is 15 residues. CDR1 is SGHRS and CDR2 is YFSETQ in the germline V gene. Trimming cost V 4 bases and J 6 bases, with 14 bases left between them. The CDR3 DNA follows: TGCGCCAGCAGCAGAGACGGACAGATTAATTCACCCCTCCACTTT. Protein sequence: CASSRDGQINSPLHF.

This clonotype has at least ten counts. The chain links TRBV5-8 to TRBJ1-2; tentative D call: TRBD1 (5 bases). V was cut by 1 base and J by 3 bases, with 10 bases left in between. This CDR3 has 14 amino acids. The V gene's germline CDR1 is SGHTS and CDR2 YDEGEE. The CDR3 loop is CASSLLQGYYGYTF. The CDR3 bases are TGTGCCAGCAGCTTGCTTCAGGGATACTATGGCTACACCTTC.

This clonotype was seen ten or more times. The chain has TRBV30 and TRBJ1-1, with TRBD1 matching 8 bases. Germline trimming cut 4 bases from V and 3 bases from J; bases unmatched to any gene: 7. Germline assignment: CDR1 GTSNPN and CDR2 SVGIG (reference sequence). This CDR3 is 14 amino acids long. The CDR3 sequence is CAWMRDRTHTEAFF. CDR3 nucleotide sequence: TGTGCCTGGATGCGGGACAGGACTCACACTGAAGCTTTCTTT.

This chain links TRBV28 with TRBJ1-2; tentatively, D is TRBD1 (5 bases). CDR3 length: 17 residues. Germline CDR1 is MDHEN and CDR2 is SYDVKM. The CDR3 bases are TGTGCAACACGCCCAGGGACCCCGGAGGGCCTAACTGGTGGCTACACCTTC. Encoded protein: CATRPGTPEGLTGGYTF.

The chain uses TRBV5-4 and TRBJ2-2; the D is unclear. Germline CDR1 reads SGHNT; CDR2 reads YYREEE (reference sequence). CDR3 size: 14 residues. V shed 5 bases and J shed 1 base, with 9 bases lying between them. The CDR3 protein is CASSRAGNTGELFF. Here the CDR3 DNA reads TGTGCCAGCAGTAGGGCAGGGAACACCGGGGAGCTGTTTTTT.

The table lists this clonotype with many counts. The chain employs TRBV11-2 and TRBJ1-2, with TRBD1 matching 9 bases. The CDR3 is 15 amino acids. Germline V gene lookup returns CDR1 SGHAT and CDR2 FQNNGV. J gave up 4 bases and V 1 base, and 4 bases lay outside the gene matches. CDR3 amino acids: CASSLAPTGGYGYTF. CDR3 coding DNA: TGTGCCAGCAGCTTAGCTCCGACAGGGGGCTATGGCTACACCTTC. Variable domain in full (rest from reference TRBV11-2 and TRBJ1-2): EAGVAQSPRYKIIEKRQSVAFWCNPISGHATLYWYQQILGQGPKLLIQFQNNGVVDDSQLPKDRFSAERLKGVDSTLKIQPAKLEDSAVYLCASSLAPTGGYGYTFGSGTRLTVV.

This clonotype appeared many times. The CDR3 DNA sequence: TGTGCCAGCAGTTCCGTTGACGCCGAGCAGTTCTTC. It specifies CASSSVDAEQFF. This chain connects TRBV12-3 or TRBV12-4 to TRBJ2-1; D is ambiguous. The length of the CDR3 is 12 residues. Trimming took 4 bases from V and 10 from J, leaving 11 bases between them.

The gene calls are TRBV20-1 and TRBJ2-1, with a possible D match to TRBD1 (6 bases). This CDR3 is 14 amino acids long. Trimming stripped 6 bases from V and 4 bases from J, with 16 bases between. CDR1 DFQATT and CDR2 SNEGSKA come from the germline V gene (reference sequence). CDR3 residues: CSAVQYREYNEQFF. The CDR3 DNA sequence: TGCAGTGCAGTCCAGTACAGGGAGTACAATGAGCAGTTCTTC.

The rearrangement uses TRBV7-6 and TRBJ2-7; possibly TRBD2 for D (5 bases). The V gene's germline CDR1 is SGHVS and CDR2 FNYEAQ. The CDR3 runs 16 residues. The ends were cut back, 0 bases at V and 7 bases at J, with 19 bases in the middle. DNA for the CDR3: TGTGCCAGCAGCTTAGCCGCGACTACCGCTTCTGGGGAGCAGTACTTC. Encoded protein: CASSLAATTASGEQYF.

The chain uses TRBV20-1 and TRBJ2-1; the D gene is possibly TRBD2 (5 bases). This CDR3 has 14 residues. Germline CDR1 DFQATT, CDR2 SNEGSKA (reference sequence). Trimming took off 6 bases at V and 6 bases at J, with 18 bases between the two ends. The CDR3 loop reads CSAPGVATLNEQFF. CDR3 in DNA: TGCAGTGCCCCCGGGGTAGCGACACTCAATGAGCAGTTCTTC.

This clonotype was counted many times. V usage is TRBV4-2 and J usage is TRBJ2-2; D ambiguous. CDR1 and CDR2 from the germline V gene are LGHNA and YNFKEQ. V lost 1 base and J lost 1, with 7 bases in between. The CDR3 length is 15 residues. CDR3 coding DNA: TGTGCCAGCAGCCAAGCGGTCGGGAACACCGGGGAGCTGTTTTTT. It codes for CASSQAVGNTGELFF.

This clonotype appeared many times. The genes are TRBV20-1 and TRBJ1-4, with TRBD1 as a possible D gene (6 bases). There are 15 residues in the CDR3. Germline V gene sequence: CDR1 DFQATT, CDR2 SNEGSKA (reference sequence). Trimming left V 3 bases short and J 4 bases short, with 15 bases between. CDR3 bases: TGCAGTGCTAGTGCGCGGGGGGCCTTTAATGAAAAACTGTTTTTT. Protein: CSASARGAFNEKLFF.

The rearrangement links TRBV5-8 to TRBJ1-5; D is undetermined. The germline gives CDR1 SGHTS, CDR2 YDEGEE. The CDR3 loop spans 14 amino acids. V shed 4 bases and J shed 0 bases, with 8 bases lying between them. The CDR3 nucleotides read TGTGCCAGCAGCCGCGCTAATAGCAATCAGCCCCAGCATTTT. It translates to CASSRANSNQPQHF.

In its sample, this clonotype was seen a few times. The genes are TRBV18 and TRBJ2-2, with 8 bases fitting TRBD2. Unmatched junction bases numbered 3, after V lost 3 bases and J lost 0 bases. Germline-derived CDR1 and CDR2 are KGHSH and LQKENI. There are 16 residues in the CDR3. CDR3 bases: TGTGCCAGCTCACCTACTAGCGGCACGAACACCGGGGAGCTGTTTTTT. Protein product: CASSPTSGTNTGELFF.